This T cell receptor beta chain was recorded in a study of neoadjuvant anti-PD-1 for oral cavity cancer. General observations from the study: With three patients per group, TCR findings need larger cohorts.

CDR1 ENHRY and CDR2 SYGVKD come from the germline V gene. V was cut by 11 bases and J by 5 bases, with 17 bases left in between. There are 13 residues in the CDR3. Only in-frame clones appear in the TCRdb table, and some are missing; sequencing was by immunoSEQ multiplex PCR. This sample carries 55,000 to 75,000 clones, 85% to 90% of them seen once, and the ten largest clones take around 2.6%. Stated time point: after neoadjuvant nivolumab, at surgical resection. Blood cells were analyzed directly, without culture or expansion. Turning to this clone: Its antigen is still unknown.

The V and J genes are TRBV10-3 and TRBJ2-3; tentative D call: TRBD1 (7 bases). This TCR was sampled from a person aged 35 to 85 with oral cavity squamous cell carcinoma. The input for sequencing was PBMCs, taken after nivolumab (anti-PD-1) treatment. CDR3 DNA sequence: TGTGCCTCCCGTGGACAGGAGGGAGATACGCAGTATTTT. Residues: CASRGQEGDTQYF.